This paragraph reports one T cell receptor beta chain. The antigen is undetermined. V was clipped by 5 bases and J by 0 bases, with 10 bases between them. This CDR3 has 14 amino acids. Germline CDR1 is SGHTA and CDR2 is FQGNSA. Method: immunoSEQ multiplex PCR; TCRdb's copy keeps in-frame clones and lacks some. The sample holds fewer than 100,000 clones, 87% seen once. This record comes from a study of T cells in localized non-small cell lung cancer. Regarding the study as a whole: Sequencing covered just one tumor region, so heterogeneity cannot be ruled out. Median around 56 top-100 tumor clones were shared with paired adjacent lung.

The clonotype originates from a man aged 40 to 70 with stage I squamous cell lung carcinoma. Here the sequenced sample was peripheral blood, taken before any cancer treatment. This chain connects TRBV7-2 to TRBJ1-1; D is undetermined. CDR3 coding DNA: TGTGCCAGCAGCCCCGGGCGGATGAACACTGAAGCTTTCTTT. It translates to CASSPGRMNTEAFF.